What follows are 8 T cell receptor beta chains derived from one specimen sequenced in a study of blood T cell repertoires in COVID-19. Generated by immunoSEQ multiplex PCR, the TCRdb table keeps only in-frame clones and is missing some. The table has roughly 410,000 clones, around 91% seen once; the top ten hold around 1.5%. The specimen was peripheral blood. These receptors were obtained from a woman aged 40 to 50 with COVID-19, enrolled during active disease.

The chain links TRBV19 to TRBJ2-1; a weak D match, TRBD2 (6 bases). V was shortened by 8 bases and J by 8 bases, with 19 bases between the two germline ends. Germline V gives CDR1 LNHDA, CDR2 SQIVND (reference sequence). The CDR3 has 14 amino acids. The CDR3 protein is CASEPRRGYYEQFF. CDR3 nucleotide sequence: TGTGCCAGTGAACCCCGGAGGGGATACTATGAGCAGTTCTTC.

With respect to this clone: In the same sample, other DNA sequences code for this CDR3. V is TRBV3-1 (or the pseudogene TRBV3-2) and J is TRBJ1-2, with 7 bases fitting TRBD1. The CDR3 contains 13 residues. With V trimmed by 3 bases and J by 4 bases, 2 bases remained unmatched. Germline V gene lookup returns CDR1 LGHDT and CDR2 YNNKEL (reference sequence). In DNA, the CDR3 is TGTGCCAGCAGCCAGGGGACAGTCTATGGCTACACCTTC. This codes for CASSQGTVYGYTF.

The chain combines TRBV7-9 with TRBJ1-1; weak D call: TRBD1 (6 bases). The CDR3 runs 14 residues. V lost 3 bases and J lost 1, with 9 bases in between. CDR1 is SEHNR and CDR2 is FQNEAQ in the germline V gene (reference sequence). CDR3 nucleotides: TGTGCCAGCAGCTTCACGACAGGGAACACTGAAGCTTTCTTT. It codes for CASSFTTGNTEAFF.

The count of this clone is one. The chain combines TRBV4-3 with TRBJ2-3; TRBD2 might be the D (6 bases). Germline-derived CDR1 and CDR2 are LGHNA and YSLEER. The length of the CDR3 is 16 residues. The V and J ends lost 4 bases and 0 bases respectively, with 14 bases between them. CDR3 sequence (DNA): TGCGCCAGCAGCCTACTAGGCGGGGCTAGCACAGATACGCAGTATTTT. Its translation: CASSLLGGASTDTQYF.

The chain joins TRBV19 to TRBJ2-7; the match to TRBD2 covers 7 bases. Trimming at V came to 4 bases and at J to 6 bases, leaving 6 bases not matched to a gene. Germline V lookup: CDR1 LNHDA, CDR2 SQIVND (reference sequence). The CDR3 sequence is 13 residues long. The CDR3 DNA is TGTGCCAGTAGTAGAGCGGGGTCTCTCGAGCAGTACTTC. Encoded protein: CASSRAGSLEQYF.

Here the CDR3 DNA reads TGTGCCAGCAGCCCCAGAATAGCGGGGGGCCAAGAGACCCAGTACTTC. This encodes CASSPRIAGGQETQYF. The rearrangement links TRBV5-6 to TRBJ2-5, with TRBD2 matching over 10 bases. The V gene's germline CDR1 is SGHDT and CDR2 YYEEEE. The CDR3 sequence is 16 residues long. After removal of 4 bases from V and 1 base from J, the junction contained 7 bases not matched to a gene. Complete variable domain (other parts from reference TRBV5-6 and TRBJ2-5): DAGVTQSPTHLIKTRGQQVTLRCSPKSGHDTVSWYQQALGQGPQFIFQYYEEEERQRGNFPDRFSGHQFPNYSSELNVNALLLGDSALYLCASSPRIAGGQETQYFGPGTRLLVL.

This clone was seen only once. V gene TRBV27 combines with J gene TRBJ1-4, with 7 bases matching TRBD1. CDR1 is MNHEY, CDR2 SMNVEV, per germline (reference sequence). This CDR3 comprises 16 residues. V gave up 5 bases and J gave up 3 bases; unmatched junction bases: 9. This CDR3 is CASSPTRTGANEKLFF. CDR3 DNA sequence: TGTGCCAGCAGTCCCACCAGGACAGGCGCTAATGAAAAACTGTTTTTT. Full variable domain (rest looked up from reference TRBV27 and TRBJ1-4): EAQVTQNPRYLITVTGKKLTVTCSQNMNHEYMSWYRQDPGLGLRQIYYSMNVEVTDKGDVPEGYKVSRKEKRNFPLILESPSPNQTSLYFCASSPTRTGANEKLFFGSGTQLSVL.

The rearrangement uses TRBV15 and TRBJ1-2; D perhaps matches TRBD1 (6 bases). CDR1 and CDR2 (germline): LNHNV, YYDKDF (reference sequence). The CDR3 length is 15 residues. V shed 1 base and J shed 2 bases, with 11 bases lying between them. In DNA, the CDR3 is TGTGCCACCAGCAGAGTTCACAGGGTGAACTATGGCTACACCTTC. This sequence encodes CATSRVHRVNYGYTF.